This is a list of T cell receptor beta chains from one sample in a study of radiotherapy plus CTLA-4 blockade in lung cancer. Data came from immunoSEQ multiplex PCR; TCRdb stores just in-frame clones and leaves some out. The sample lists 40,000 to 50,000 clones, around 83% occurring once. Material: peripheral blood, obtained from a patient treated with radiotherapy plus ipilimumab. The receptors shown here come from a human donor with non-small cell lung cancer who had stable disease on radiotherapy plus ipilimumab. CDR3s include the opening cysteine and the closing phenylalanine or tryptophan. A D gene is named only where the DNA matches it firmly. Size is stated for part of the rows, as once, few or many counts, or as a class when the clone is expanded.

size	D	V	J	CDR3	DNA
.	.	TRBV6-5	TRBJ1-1	CASRGNRDTEAFF	TGTGCCAGCAGAGGAAACAGGGACACTGAAGCTTTCTTT
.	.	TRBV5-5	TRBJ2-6	CASSSLANVLTF	TGTGCCAGCAGCTCCCTGGCCAACGTCCTGACTTTC
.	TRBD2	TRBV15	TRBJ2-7	CATTRDYPYEQYF	TGTGCCACCACCCGGGACTATCCCTACGAGCAGTACTTC
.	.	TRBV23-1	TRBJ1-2	CASSRPRENYGYTF	TGCGCCAGCAGTCGTCCCCGAGAGAACTATGGCTACACCTTC
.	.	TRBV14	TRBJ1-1	CASSQERGWGLFTEAFF	TGTGCCAGCAGCCAAGAGAGGGGGTGGGGTCTATTCACTGAAGCTTTCTTT
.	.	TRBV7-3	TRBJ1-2	CASSPGGAGGYTF	TGTGCCAGCAGCCCCGGGGGGGCGGGTGGCTACACCTTC
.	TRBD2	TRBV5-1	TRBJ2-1	CASSGGLAGGSYNEQFF	TGCGCCAGCAGCGGAGGACTAGCGGGAGGCTCCTACAATGAGCAGTTCTTC
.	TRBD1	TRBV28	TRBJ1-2	CASNLLGGNYGYTF	TGTGCCAGCAACTTGCTAGGGGGCAACTATGGCTACACCTTC
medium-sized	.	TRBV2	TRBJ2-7	CASSEWGVGEQYF	TGTGCCAGCAGTGAGTGGGGGGTAGGTGAGCAGTACTTC
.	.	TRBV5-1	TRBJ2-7	CASSLYRVEQYF	TGCGCCAGCAGCTTGTATCGGGTCGAGCAGTACTTC
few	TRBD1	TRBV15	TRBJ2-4	CATSRGDSARNIQYF	TGTGCCACCAGCAGAGGGGACAGCGCGCGGAACATTCAGTACTTC
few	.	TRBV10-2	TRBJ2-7	CASSASSGSYEQYF	TGCGCCAGCAGTGCAAGTAGCGGCTCCTACGAGCAGTACTTC
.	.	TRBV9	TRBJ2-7	CASSVGVGGVYEQYF	TGTGCCAGCAGCGTAGGGGTAGGGGGGGTCTACGAGCAGTACTTC
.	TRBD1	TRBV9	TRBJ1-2	CASSVGDSPHGYTF	TGTGCCAGCAGCGTAGGGGACAGTCCTCATGGCTACACCTTC
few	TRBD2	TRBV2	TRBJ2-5	CASSPREVLETQYF	TGTGCCAGCAGTCCGCGGGAGGTTTTAGAGACCCAGTACTTC
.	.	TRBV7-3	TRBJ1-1	CASSLSAANTEAFF	TGTGCCAGCAGCTTATCGGCGGCCAACACTGAAGCTTTCTTT
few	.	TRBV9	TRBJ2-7	CASSVGSPLASYEQYF	TGTGCCAGCAGCGTAGGTAGTCCCCTAGCGTCCTACGAGCAGTACTTC
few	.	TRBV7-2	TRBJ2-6	CASSITGTTTGANVLTF	TGTGCCAGCAGCATAACCGGGACAACTACCGGGGCCAACGTCCTGACTTTC
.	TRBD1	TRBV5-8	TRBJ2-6	CASSLYRGRALTGANVLTF	TGTGCCAGCAGCTTATACAGGGGACGGGCCCTAACTGGGGCCAACGTCCTGACTTTC
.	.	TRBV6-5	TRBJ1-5	CASWSGEFGQPQHF	TGTGCCAGCTGGTCAGGGGAATTTGGTCAGCCCCAGCATTTT
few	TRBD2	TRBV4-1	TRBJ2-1	CASSHPGSGLAGLEEQFF	TGCGCCAGCAGCCATCCCGGGAGCGGACTAGCGGGATTGGAGGAGCAGTTCTTC
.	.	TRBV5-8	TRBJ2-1	CASSLGGLNSAEQFF	TGTGCCAGCAGCTTGGGCGGGTTGAACTCCGCCGAGCAGTTCTTC
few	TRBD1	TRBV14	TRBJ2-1	CASSLGTGGFNEQFF	TGTGCCAGCAGCCTCGGGACAGGGGGGTTCAATGAGCAGTTCTTC
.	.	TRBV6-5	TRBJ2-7	CASRRTVSYEQYF	TGTGCCAGCAGACGGACAGTCTCCTACGAGCAGTACTTC
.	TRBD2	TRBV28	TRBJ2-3	CASGPSSGSTDTQYF	TGTGCCAGCGGCCCGTCTAGCGGAAGCACAGATACGCAGTATTTT
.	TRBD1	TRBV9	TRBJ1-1	CASSASGGTLGTEAFF	TGTGCCAGCAGCGCTTCAGGGGGGACTCTGGGCACTGAAGCTTTCTTT
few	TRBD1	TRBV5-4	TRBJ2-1	CASSSAGGRSYNEQFF	TGTGCCAGCAGCTCCGCAGGGGGAAGATCATACAATGAGCAGTTCTTC
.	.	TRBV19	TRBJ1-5	CASSTGIQPQHF	TGTGCCAGTAGCACAGGGATTCAGCCCCAGCATTTT
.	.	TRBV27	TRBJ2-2	CASSLRQAPYITGELFF	TGTGCCAGCAGTCTCAGACAGGCGCCATACATCACCGGGGAGCTGTTTTTT
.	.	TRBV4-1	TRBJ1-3	CASSPRLGPSSSGNTIYF	TGCGCCAGCAGCCCCCGCCTGGGGCCCTCGAGCTCTGGAAACACCATATATTTT
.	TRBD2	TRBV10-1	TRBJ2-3	CASSTRLAGGTDTQYF	TGCGCCAGCAGTACCAGACTAGCGGGAGGTACAGATACGCAGTATTTT
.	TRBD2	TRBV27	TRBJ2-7	CASSLQGLAGGRGGYEQYF	TGTGCCAGCAGTTTGCAGGGACTAGCGGGAGGGCGAGGAGGCTACGAGCAGTACTTC
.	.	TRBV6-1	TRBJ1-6	CASSEATGFSPLHF	TGTGCCAGCAGTGAAGCGACGGGGTTTTCACCCCTCCACTTT
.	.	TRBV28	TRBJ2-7	CASSLSGNEQYF	TGTGCCAGCAGTTTATCAGGCAACGAGCAGTACTTC
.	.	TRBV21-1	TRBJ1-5	CASNPGTDGYSNQPQHF	TGTGCCAGCAACCCCGGGACAGACGGGTATAGCAATCAGCCCCAGCATTTT
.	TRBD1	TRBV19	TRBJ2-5	CASSPGTGLQETQYF	TGTGCCAGTAGTCCCGGGACAGGCCTACAAGAGACCCAGTACTTC
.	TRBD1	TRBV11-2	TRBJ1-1	CASSHLSGTGVSEAFF	TGTGCCAGCAGCCACCTGTCCGGGACAGGGGTGTCTGAAGCTTTCTTT
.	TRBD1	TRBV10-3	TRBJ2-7	CAIRSDRVGYEQYF	TGTGCCATCAGGTCGGACAGGGTAGGCTACGAGCAGTACTTC
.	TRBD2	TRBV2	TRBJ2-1	CASREGGLAGENEQFF	TGTGCCAGCAGAGAAGGGGGGCTAGCGGGAGAAAATGAGCAGTTCTTC
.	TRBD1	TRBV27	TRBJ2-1	CASSPGQGIYNEQFF	TGTGCCAGTAGTCCGGGACAGGGGATCTACAATGAGCAGTTCTTC
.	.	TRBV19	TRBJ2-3	CASSIDSGSDTQYF	TGTGCCAGTAGTATAGATTCGGGATCAGATACGCAGTATTTT
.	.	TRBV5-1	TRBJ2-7	CASSLGWRSSYEQYF	TGCGCCAGCAGCTTGGGGTGGCGTAGCTCCTACGAGCAGTACTTC
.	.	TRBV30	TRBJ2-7	CAWSVRGFSYEQYF	TGTGCCTGGAGTGTACGGGGGTTCTCCTACGAGCAGTACTTC
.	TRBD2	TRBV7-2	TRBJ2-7	CASSAGRSGRVQYF	TGTGCCAGCAGCGCAGGGCGTAGCGGGAGAGTGCAGTACTTC
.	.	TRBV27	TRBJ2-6	CASSSLATSSGANVLTF	TGTGCCAGCAGTTCCCTCGCCACCAGCTCTGGGGCCAACGTCCTGACTTTC
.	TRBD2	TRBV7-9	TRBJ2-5	CASSISGSRQETQYF	TGTGCCAGCAGTATCAGCGGGAGCCGCCAAGAGACCCAGTACTTC
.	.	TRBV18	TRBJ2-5	CASSPKETQYF	TGTGCCAGCTCACCCAAAGAGACCCAGTACTTC
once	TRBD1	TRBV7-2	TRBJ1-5	CASSPDRDNQPQHF	TGTGCCAGCAGCCCGGACAGGGACAATCAGCCCCAGCATTTT
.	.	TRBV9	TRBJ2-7	CASSVAATYEQYF	TGTGCCAGCAGCGTAGCCGCGACCTACGAGCAGTACTTC